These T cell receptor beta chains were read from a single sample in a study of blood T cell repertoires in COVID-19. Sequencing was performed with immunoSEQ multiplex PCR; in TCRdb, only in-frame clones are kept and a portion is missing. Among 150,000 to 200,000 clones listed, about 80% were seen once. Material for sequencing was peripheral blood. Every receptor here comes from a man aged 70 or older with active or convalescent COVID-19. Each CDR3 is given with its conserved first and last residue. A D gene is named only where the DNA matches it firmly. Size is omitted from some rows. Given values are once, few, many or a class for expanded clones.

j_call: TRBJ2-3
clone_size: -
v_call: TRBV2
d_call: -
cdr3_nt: TGTGCCAGCGCTGAGGTCACTTCCATAGCGGATACGCAGTATTTT
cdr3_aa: CASAEVTSIADTQYF

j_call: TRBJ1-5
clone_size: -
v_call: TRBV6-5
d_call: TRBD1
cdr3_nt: TGTGCCAGCAGTTACTCGACAGGGTTGGGCAATCAGCCCCAGCATTTT
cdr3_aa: CASSYSTGLGNQPQHF

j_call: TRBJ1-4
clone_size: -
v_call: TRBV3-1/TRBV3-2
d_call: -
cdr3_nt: TGTGCCAGCAGCGGGCGGACTTACACTAATGAAAAACTGTTTTTT
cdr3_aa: CASSGRTYTNEKLFF

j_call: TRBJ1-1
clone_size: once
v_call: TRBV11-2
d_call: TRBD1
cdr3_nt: TGTGCCAGCAGCTCTTCGGCGGGGACAGTGGAGACTGAAGCTTTCTTT
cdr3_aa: CASSSSAGTVETEAFF

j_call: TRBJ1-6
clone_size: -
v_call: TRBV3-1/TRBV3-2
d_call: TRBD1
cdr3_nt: TGTGCCAGCAGCCAAGGCGCCGGGACAGGTTATAATTCACCCCTCCACTTT
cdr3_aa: CASSQGAGTGYNSPLHF

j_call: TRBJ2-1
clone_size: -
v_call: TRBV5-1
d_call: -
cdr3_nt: TGCGCCAGCAGCTTGGTTTCCGGGAATGAGCAGTTCTTC
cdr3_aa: CASSLVSGNEQFF

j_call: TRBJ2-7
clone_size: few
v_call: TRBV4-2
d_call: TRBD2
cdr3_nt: TGTGCCAGCAGCCAAGAGATCGGACTAGCGGACTACGAGCAGTACTTC
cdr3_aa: CASSQEIGLADYEQYF

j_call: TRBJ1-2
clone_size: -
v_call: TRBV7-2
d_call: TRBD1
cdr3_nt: TGTGCCAGCAGCTGGGGACAGGCCCGTAATGGCTACACCTTC
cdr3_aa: CASSWGQARNGYTF

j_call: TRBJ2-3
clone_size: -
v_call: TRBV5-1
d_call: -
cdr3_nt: TGCGCCAGCAGCTACGGGGATACGCAGTATTTT
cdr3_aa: CASSYGDTQYF

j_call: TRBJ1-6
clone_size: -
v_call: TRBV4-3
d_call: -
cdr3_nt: TGCGCCAGCAGCCAAGATCTAGGCAGCTCTAATTCACCCCTCCACTTT
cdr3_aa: CASSQDLGSSNSPLHF

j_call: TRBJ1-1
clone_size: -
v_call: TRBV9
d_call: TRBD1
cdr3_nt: TGTGCCAGCAGCCTGCAGGGGGGTAACACTGAAGCTTTCTTT
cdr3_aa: CASSLQGGNTEAFF

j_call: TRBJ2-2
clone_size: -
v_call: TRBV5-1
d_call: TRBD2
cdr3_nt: TGCGCCAGCAGCTCGACTAGCGGGAGTGGTGGAACCGGGGAGCTGTTTTTT
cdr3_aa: CASSSTSGSGGTGELFF

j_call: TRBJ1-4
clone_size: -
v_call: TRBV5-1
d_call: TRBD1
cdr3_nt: TGCGCCAGCCGGACAGGACCGAATGAAAAACTGTTTTTT
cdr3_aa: CASRTGPNEKLFF

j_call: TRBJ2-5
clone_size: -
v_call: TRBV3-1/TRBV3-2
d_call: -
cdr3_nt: TGTGCCAGCAGCCCCGGACTGGAAGAGACCCAGTACTTC
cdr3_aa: CASSPGLEETQYF

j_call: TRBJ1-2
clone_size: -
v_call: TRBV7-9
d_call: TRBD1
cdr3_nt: TGTGCCAGCAGCTTGACAGGGGACGGCTACACCTTC
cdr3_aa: CASSLTGDGYTF

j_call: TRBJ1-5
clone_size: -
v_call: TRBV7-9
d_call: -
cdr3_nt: TGTGCCAGCAGCCAGAGAAGCGGAGCCCTTGAGCAGCCCCAGCATTTT
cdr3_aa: CASSQRSGALEQPQHF

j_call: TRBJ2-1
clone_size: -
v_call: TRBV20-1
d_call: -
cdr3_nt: TGCAGTGCTCAGACAGTATATGAGCAGTTCTTC
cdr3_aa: CSAQTVYEQFF

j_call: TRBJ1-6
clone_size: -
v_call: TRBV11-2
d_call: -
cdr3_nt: TGTGCCAGCAGCACTAGCCTAGGTTCACCCCTCCACTTT
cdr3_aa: CASSTSLGSPLHF

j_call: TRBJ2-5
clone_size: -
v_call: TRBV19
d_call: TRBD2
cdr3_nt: TGTGCCAGCAGCCAACTAGCGGGGGACCGAGAGACCCAGTACTTC
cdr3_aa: CASSQLAGDRETQYF

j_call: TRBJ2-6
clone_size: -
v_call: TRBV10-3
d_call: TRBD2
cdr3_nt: TGTGCCACCGGGAGGGCTGGGGCCAACGTCCTGACTTTC
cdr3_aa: CATGRAGANVLTF

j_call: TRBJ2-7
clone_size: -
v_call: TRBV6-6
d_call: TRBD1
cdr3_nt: TGTGCCAGCAATTACCAGGGGGCTTTAGACGAGCAGTACTTC
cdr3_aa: CASNYQGALDEQYF

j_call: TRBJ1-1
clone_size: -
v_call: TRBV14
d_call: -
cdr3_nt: TGTGCCAGCAGCCAAGCCGTTTGGGGGCGGACTGAAGCTTTCTTT
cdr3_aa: CASSQAVWGRTEAFF

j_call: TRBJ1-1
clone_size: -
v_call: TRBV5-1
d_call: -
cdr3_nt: TGCGCCAGCAGCTATGACGGACAGAACACTGAAGCTTTCTTT
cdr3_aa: CASSYDGQNTEAFF

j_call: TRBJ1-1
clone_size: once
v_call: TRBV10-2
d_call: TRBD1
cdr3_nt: TGCGCCAGCAAGACAGGGCCTTTTGGGAACACTGAAGCTTTCTTT
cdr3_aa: CASKTGPFGNTEAFF

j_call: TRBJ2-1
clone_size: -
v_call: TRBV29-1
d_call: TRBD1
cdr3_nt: TGCAGCGTCCCCGCCCGGACAGGGATGATCTACAATGAGCAGTTCTTC
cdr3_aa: CSVPARTGMIYNEQFF

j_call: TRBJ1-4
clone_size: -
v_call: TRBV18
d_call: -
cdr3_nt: TGTGCCAGCTCACCCCGTTCCGGGACACCTACAGGTGAAAAACTGTTTTTT
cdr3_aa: CASSPRSGTPTGEKLFF

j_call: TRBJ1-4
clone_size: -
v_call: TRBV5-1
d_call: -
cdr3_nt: TGCGCCAGCAGCTTGGGGCAGGGCATGACTTGGGAAAAACTGTTTTTT
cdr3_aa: CASSLGQGMTWEKLFF

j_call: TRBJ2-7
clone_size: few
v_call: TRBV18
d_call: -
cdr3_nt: TGTGCCAGCTCATCGGACAGTTACTCCTACGAGCAGTACTTC
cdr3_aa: CASSSDSYSYEQYF

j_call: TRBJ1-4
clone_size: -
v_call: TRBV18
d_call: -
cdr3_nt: TGTGCCAGCTCTACGGCCCCGAGGGAAGTGTTTTTT
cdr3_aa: CASSTAPREVFF

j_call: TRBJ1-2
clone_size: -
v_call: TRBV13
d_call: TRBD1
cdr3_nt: TGTGCCAGCAGCGCCGGCGGGACAGCAGATAACTATGGCTACACCTTC
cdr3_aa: CASSAGGTADNYGYTF

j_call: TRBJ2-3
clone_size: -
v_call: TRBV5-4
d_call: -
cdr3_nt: TGTGCCAGCAGACTTTCAGATACGCAGTATTTT
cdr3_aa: CASRLSDTQYF

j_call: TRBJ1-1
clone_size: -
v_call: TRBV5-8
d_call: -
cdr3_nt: TGTGCCAGCAGCTTGACAGCAATGAACACTGAAGCTTTCTTT
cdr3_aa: CASSLTAMNTEAFF